This T cell receptor beta chain comes out of a study of technical replicates of blood from a handful of donors. Generated by immunoSEQ multiplex PCR, the TCRdb table keeps only in-frame clones and is missing some. The data hold more than 75,000 clones, with 80% to 95% observed a single time. CDR3 size: 15 residues. The V gene lost 5 bases and the J gene lost 1 base, with 15 bases spanning the gap. CDR1 and CDR2 from the germline V gene are LNHDA and SQIVND (reference sequence). The sequence was collected from a human donor in good health. The rearrangement links TRBV19 to TRBJ2-7; TRBD1 might be the D (6 bases). Material: T cells isolated from PBMCs. CDR3 sequence reads: CASSPRPDRSYEQYF. The CDR3 DNA follows: TGTGCCAGTAGTCCCCGCCCCGACAGGTCCTACGAGCAGTACTTC.